The 15 T cell receptor beta chains below all came from one sample that was sequenced in a study of cytotoxic CD8 clonotypes in ibrutinib-treated CLL. The protocol was immunoSEQ multiplex PCR, while the TCRdb copy is restricted to in-frame clones and leaves out a portion. The sample contains over 250,000 clones, 70% to 80% of which appear only once. The starting material was PBMCs, obtained at disease progression, from a patient treated with ibrutinib. Receptors were obtained from a human donor with chronic lymphocytic leukemia.

The CDR3 is CAISAALGFGDAAGNEKLFF. DNA of the CDR3: TGTGCCATCAGCGCCGCCCTGGGATTTGGGGATGCGGCAGGGAATGAAAAACTGTTTTTT. The V gene is TRBV10-3, the J gene TRBJ1-4; weak D call: TRBD1 (5 bases). Germline V gives CDR1 ENHRY, CDR2 SYGVKD. The CDR3 consists of 20 residues. Deletions cut 6 bases from V and 5 bases from J, with 31 bases between.

The chain combines TRBV9 with TRBJ1-5; TRBD1 matches 8 bases. Germline assignment: CDR1 SGDLS and CDR2 YYNGEE. The CDR3 sequence is 15 residues long. Losses at the gene ends were 4 bases for V and 4 bases for J; bases not matched to a gene: 7. CDR3 protein: CASSPGQVTNQPQHF. CDR3 DNA sequence: TGTGCCAGCAGCCCGGGACAGGTCACTAATCAGCCCCAGCATTTT.

The V gene is TRBV27, the J gene TRBJ2-2, with D possibly called TRBD1 or TRBD2 (5 bases each). The CDR3 consists of 14 residues. The V end lost 4 bases, the J end lost 3 bases, and 9 bases lay between the germline ends. Germline-derived CDR1 and CDR2 are MNHEY and SMNVEV (reference sequence). The CDR3 DNA is TGTGCCAGCAGTTATGGGGGATACACCGGGGAGCTGTTTTTT. Encoded protein: CASSYGGYTGELFF.

The rearrangement joins TRBV5-1 to TRBJ2-1, with D tentatively TRBD2 (6 bases). CDR3 length equals 17 residues. Trimming pared 4 bases from V and 0 bases from J, leaving 17 bases between. Germline loops: CDR1 SGHRS, CDR2 YFSETQ. CDR3 DNA sequence: TGCGCCAGCAGCACCCAAATTCTAGCGCGCTCCTACAATGAGCAGTTCTTC. This gives the protein CASSTQILARSYNEQFF.

V usage is TRBV2 and J usage is TRBJ2-7; the match to TRBD1 covers 7 bases. Germline CDR1 reads SNHLY; CDR2 reads FYNNEI. This CDR3 is built from 13 residues. The trim removed 11 bases at V and 3 bases at J, leaving 10 bases unmatched. The CDR3 DNA is TGTGCCGGCTCAGGGGGTCGGGGCTACGAGCAGTACTTC. Encoded protein: CAGSGGRGYEQYF.

The V and J genes are TRBV11-3 and TRBJ2-1, with 10 bases lining up with TRBD2. With 1 base clipped from V and 5 bases from J, the junction kept 8 bases outside the gene matches. There are 17 residues in the CDR3. Germline lookup yields CDR1 SGHNT and CDR2 YENEEA. The CDR3 DNA reads TGTGCCAGCAGCTTAGTTCTTAGCGGGAGGTACGACAATGAGCAGTTCTTC. This translates into CASSLVLSGRYDNEQFF.

This sequence joins TRBV6-5 and TRBJ2-1, with TRBD2 matching over 8 bases. The CDR3 has 14 amino acids. Trimming at V came to 6 bases and at J to 6 bases, leaving 7 bases not matched to a gene. Per the germline V gene, CDR1 is MNHEY and CDR2 is SVGAGI. The CDR3 region has the DNA TGTGCCAGCAGAGTACTAGCGGCCTTCAATGAGCAGTTCTTC. It yields the protein CASRVLAAFNEQFF.

This clone has only one observation. V usage is TRBV7-9 and J usage is TRBJ2-7, with 11 bases identical to TRBD2. With V trimmed by 0 bases and J by 3 bases, 4 bases remained unmatched. Per germline, CDR1 SEHNR and CDR2 FQNEAQ (reference sequence). This CDR3 region has 16 residues. The CDR3: CASSLAGTSGYYEQYF. The CDR3 nucleotides read TGTGCCAGCAGCTTAGCAGGGACTAGCGGTTACTACGAGCAGTACTTC.

This chain links TRBV14 with TRBJ2-1, with 10 bases lining up with TRBD2. This CDR3 is built from 17 residues. Trimming took 1 base from V and 3 from J; bases not matched to a gene: 6. Germline V lookup: CDR1 SGHDN, CDR2 FVKESK. CDR3 residues: CASSQGPTSGVYNEQFF. The CDR3 DNA reads as TGTGCCAGCAGCCAAGGACCCACTAGCGGGGTCTACAATGAGCAGTTCTTC.

The chain is built from TRBV9 and TRBJ2-2; unclear D gene. With 0 bases removed from V and 7 bases from J, the gap between germline ends came to 7 bases. Germline CDR1 is SGDLS and CDR2 is YYNGEE. This CDR3 contains 13 residues. This CDR3 is CASSVEPGGELFF. The CDR3 DNA follows: TGTGCCAGCAGCGTAGAACCGGGCGGGGAGCTGTTTTTT. The whole variable domain, remainder taken from reference TRBV9 and TRBJ2-2, is DSGVTQTPKHLITATGQRVTLRCSPRSGDLSVYWYQQSLDQGLQFLIQYYNGEERAKGNILERFSAQQFPDLHSELNLSSLELGDSALYFCASSVEPGGELFFGEGSRLTVL.

The V and J genes are TRBV10-1 and TRBJ2-7; 7 nucleotides match TRBD2. Per the germline V gene, CDR1 is WNHNN and CDR2 is SYGVQD (reference sequence). This CDR3 spans 15 amino acids. J was trimmed by 1 base and V by 6 bases; bases with no gene match: 9. The CDR3 region has the DNA TGCGCCAGCAGCGTCCGAGCGGGGCCTTCCTACGAGCAGTACTTC. This codes for CASSVRAGPSYEQYF.

The chain links TRBV7-9 to TRBJ2-7, with 10 positions matching TRBD2. The CDR3 runs to 15 residues. The germline CDR1 and CDR2 sequences are SEHNR and FQNEAQ (reference sequence). Trimming cost V 6 bases and J 1 base; bases outside gene matches: 6. CDR3 region: CASRFTSGNSYEQYF. The CDR3 bases are TGTGCCAGCAGGTTTACTAGCGGGAATTCCTACGAGCAGTACTTC.

The chain employs TRBV27 and TRBJ1-4; no definite D call. CDR3 length: 12 residues. Trimming stripped 4 bases from V and 6 bases from J, with 6 bases between. Per the germline V gene, CDR1 is MNHEY and CDR2 is SMNVEV (reference sequence). The CDR3 spells CASSYTHEKLFF. Written as DNA, the CDR3 is TGTGCCAGCAGTTATACACATGAAAAACTGTTTTTT. Full variable domain (missing parts from reference TRBV27 and TRBJ1-4): EAQVTQNPRYLITVTGKKLTVTCSQNMNHEYMSWYRQDPGLGLRQIYYSMNVEVTDKGDVPEGYKVSRKEKRNFPLILESPSPNQTSLYFCASSYTHEKLFFGSGTQLSVL.

The J gene is TRBJ1-4, the V gene TRBV27, with D perhaps TRBD1 (6 bases). Germline V gene data show CDR1 as MNHEY and CDR2 as SMNVEV (reference sequence). This CDR3 spans 16 amino acids. With 6 bases removed from V and 4 bases from J, the gap between germline ends came to 18 bases. The CDR3 region has the DNA TGTGCCAGCAGAGGAGGACAGAGGGGTCTTAATGAAAAACTGTTTTTT. Its protein is CASRGGQRGLNEKLFF.

This chain joins TRBV11-2 and TRBJ2-7, with TRBD1 matching 10 bases. CDR1 is SGHAT, CDR2 FQNNGV, per germline. The V and J ends lost 5 bases and 4 bases, in that order; junction bases with no gene match: 2. CDR3 length: 13 residues. In DNA form, the CDR3 reads TGTGCCAGCAGCCCGGGACAGGGGTACGAGCAGTACTTC. It yields the protein CASSPGQGYEQYF.